A selection of T cell receptor beta chains follows, all from one sample in a study of T cell responses to AZD1222 COVID-19 vaccine. The table came from immunoSEQ multiplex PCR; TCRdb's copy has only in-frame clones and leaves some out. The sample has some 130,000 clones; 85% to 95% are singletons. This sample comprised peripheral blood, obtained 28 days after the second AZD1222 dose. Receptor source: an adult who received the AZD1222 COVID-19 vaccine. Each CDR3 is given with its conserved first and last residue.

>TRBJ1-2|TRBV27|13
CASSINRGGGYTF
>TRBJ2-1|TRBV16|13
CASSHSGSGMQFF
>TRBJ1-6|TRBV19|16
CASSSPIGGMDSPLHF
>TRBJ1-1|TRBV10-3|13
CAIQPLPNTEAFF
>TRBJ1-1|TRBV9|15
CASSVGGGAGTEAFF
>TRBJ1-6|TRBV6-5|13
CASSSVLSSPLHF
>TRBJ1-5|TRBV5-6|15
CASSLLGAGAQPQHF
>TRBJ1-5|TRBV28|13
CASSVLPREPQHF
>TRBJ2-7|TRBV14|14
CASSQGIMGYEQYF
>TRBJ1-1|TRBV18|15
CASSPGVYMNTEAFF
>TRBJ1-6|TRBV6-5|15
CASTSSGGILAPLHF
>TRBJ2-3|TRBV7-6|16
CASSLAGGSATDTQYF
>TRBJ1-4|TRBV5-4|14
CASSLRGAGEKLFF
>TRBJ1-1|TRBV19|13
CASSIALGTEAFF
>TRBJ1-2|TRBV6-5|16
CASSYSEFSRGIGYTF
>TRBJ2-3|TRBV29-1|13
CSVDSGGVDTQYF
>TRBJ2-7|TRBV2|15
CASRRETGGQGERYF
>TRBJ1-2|TRBV7-9|15
CASSFLGTGPHGYTF
>TRBJ1-2|TRBV18|16
CASSPQGARQGYGYTF
>TRBJ2-3|TRBV7-9|15
CASSLGLAGGDTQYF
>TRBJ2-2|TRBV20-1|13
CSASGENTGELFF
>TRBJ1-6|TRBV19|17
CASSKRQGARGNSPLHF
>TRBJ1-5|TRBV6-5|15
CASSYEGGGNQPQHF
>TRBJ1-2|TRBV29-1|12
CSVEMAYYGYTF
>TRBJ1-2|TRBV10-3|15
CAIRTGARVYYGYTF
>TRBJ2-7|TRBV30|16
CAWNWVGGSSSYEQYF
>TRBJ1-2|TRBV19|14
CASSIYGQLYGYTF
>TRBJ2-5|TRBV5-4|12
CASSSPQETQYF
>TRBJ2-5|TRBV3-1/TRBV3-2|16
CASRPQLAGLGETQYF
>TRBJ2-4|TRBV7-2|13
CASSPGLLGIQYF
>TRBJ2-1|TRBV3-1/TRBV3-2|14
CASSQDRRGNEQFF
>TRBJ1-2|TRBV5-1|16
CASSFVSGRDDYGYTF
>TRBJ2-6|TRBV19|16
CASSLGRGAGANVLTF
>TRBJ2-7|TRBV23-1|17
CASSQMKRGTQTHEQYF
>TRBJ1-2|TRBV6-5|13
CASSYRTGDGYTF
>TRBJ2-7|TRBV5-1|15
CASSLGGTSWHEQYF
>TRBJ2-7|TRBV4-3|15
CASSHTTGTGVEQYF
>TRBJ2-7|TRBV29-1|12
CSVVTGVYEQYF
>TRBJ2-1|TRBV7-6|13
CASSLRSHNEQFF
>TRBJ2-1|TRBV4-1|16
CASSPRTSGGLDEQFF
>TRBJ1-5|TRBV28|16
CASSLKGWRLNQPQHF
>TRBJ2-5|TRBV5-1|15
CASSLDNPLGGTQYF
>TRBJ2-7|TRBV5-1|14
CASSEGLASYEQYF
>TRBJ2-1|TRBV4-1|21
CASSQDQGLNSAGFSYNEQFF
>TRBJ1-1|TRBV7-9|15
CASSSSWGENTEAFF
>TRBJ1-4|TRBV4-1|16
CASSQPTYRGTEKLFF
>TRBJ2-7|TRBV5-5|16
CASSLDLTSSSYEQYF
>TRBJ1-2|TRBV7-2|14
CASSLSEYGYGYTF